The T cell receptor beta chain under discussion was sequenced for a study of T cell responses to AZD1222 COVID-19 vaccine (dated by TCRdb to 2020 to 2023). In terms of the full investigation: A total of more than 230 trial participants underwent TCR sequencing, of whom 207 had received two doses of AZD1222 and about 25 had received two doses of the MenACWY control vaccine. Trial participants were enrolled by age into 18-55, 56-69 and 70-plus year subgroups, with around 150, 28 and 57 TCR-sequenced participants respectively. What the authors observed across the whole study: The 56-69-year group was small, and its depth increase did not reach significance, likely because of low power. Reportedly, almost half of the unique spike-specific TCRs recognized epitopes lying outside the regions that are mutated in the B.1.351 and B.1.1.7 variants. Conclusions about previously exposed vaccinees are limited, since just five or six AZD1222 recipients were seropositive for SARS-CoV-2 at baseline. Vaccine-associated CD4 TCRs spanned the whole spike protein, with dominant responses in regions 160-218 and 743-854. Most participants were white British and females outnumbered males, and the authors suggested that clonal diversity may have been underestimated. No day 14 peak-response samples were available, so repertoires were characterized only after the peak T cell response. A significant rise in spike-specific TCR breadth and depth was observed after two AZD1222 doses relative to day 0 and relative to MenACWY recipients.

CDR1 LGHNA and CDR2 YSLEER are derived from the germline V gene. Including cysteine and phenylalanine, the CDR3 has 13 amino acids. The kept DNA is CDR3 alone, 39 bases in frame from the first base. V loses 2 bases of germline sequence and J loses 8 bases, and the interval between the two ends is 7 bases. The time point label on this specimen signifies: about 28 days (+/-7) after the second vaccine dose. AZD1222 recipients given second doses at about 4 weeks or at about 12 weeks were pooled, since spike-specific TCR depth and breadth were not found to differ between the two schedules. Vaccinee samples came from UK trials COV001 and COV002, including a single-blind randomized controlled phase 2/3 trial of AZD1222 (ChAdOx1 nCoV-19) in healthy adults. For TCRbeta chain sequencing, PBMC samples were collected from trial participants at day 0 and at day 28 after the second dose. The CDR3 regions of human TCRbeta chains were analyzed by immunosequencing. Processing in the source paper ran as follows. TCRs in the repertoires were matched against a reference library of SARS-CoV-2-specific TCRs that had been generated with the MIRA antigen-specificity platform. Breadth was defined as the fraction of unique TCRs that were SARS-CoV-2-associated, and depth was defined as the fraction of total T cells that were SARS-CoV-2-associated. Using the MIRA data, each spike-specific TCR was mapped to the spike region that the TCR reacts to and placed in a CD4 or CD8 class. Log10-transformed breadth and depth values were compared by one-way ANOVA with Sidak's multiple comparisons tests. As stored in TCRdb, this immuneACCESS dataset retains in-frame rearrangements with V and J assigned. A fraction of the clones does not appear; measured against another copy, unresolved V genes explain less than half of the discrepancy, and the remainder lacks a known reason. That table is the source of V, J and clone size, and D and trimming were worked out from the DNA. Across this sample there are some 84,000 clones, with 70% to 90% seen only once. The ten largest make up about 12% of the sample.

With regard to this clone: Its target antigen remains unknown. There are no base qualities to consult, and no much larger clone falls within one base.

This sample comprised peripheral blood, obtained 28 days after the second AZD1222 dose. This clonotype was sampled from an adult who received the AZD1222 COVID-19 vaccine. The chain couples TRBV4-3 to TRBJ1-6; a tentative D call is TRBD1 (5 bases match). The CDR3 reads CASSQLGDSPLHF. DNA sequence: TGCGCCAGCAGCCAATTGGGGGATTCACCCCTCCACTTT.